This entry describes one T cell receptor beta chain. RNA amounts of about 0.5 to 1 ug underwent reverse transcription with random hexamers. The amplification used immunoSEQ multiplex PCR on TCR beta CDR3; it spanned 54 Vbeta and 13 Jbeta. TCRdb redid the calling of the immunoSEQ multiplex PCR reads with MiXCR, one entry per CDR3 protein. The sample carries approximately 120,000 distinct CDR3 sequences, 92% recorded once. In blood CD8+ and CD4+ T cells, TCR beta underwent sequencing. The individuals used as controls were healthy donors who had been matched for both age and sex. These data come from a study of CD8 T cells in Susac syndrome. There are 14 residues in the CDR3. The germline V gene has CDR1 GTSNPN and CDR2 SVGIG (reference sequence). Deletions cut 0 bases from V and 6 bases from J, with 12 bases between.

The clonotype was recovered from a human donor in good health. V is TRBV30 and J is TRBJ2-1; D gene uncertain. Input material: CD8+ T cells from PBMCs. CDR3 in amino acids: CAWSVVSRSNEQFF. The DNA for the CDR3 is TGTGCCTGGAGTGTAGTCTCGCGGTCCAATGAGCAGTTCTTC.